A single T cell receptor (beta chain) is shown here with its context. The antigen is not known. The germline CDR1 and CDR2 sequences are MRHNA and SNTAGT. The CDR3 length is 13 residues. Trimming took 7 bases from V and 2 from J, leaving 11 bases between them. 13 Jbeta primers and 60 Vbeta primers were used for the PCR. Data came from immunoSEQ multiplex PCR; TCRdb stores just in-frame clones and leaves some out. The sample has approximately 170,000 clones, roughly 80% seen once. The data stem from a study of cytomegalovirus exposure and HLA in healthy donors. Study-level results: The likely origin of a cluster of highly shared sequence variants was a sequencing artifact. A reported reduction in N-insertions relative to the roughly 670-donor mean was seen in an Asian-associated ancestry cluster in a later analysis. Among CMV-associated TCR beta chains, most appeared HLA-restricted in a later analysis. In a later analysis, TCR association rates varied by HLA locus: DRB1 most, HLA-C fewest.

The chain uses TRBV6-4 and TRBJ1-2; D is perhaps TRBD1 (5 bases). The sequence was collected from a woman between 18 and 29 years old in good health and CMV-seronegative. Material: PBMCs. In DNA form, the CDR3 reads TGTGCCAGCAAGGTACAGGAAAACTATGGCTACACCTTC. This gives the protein CASKVQENYGYTF.